One T cell receptor beta chain is described in this entry. Its antigen specificity is not known. Base-call qualities are not available, and no considerably larger clone is one nucleotide away. Using the deep immunoSEQ assay, TCR CDR3 regions were amplified from genomic DNA by multiplex PCR. Genomic DNA extracted from each cell subset was distributed evenly over all wells of several immunoSEQ 96-well plates, and each plate served as one replicate. For sorted subsets, around 0.2 ug genomic DNA, equal to about 30,000 T cell genomes, was loaded into each replicate PCR. The purified libraries were quantified using a Qubit 3.0 fluorometer, sized with a Bioanalyzer 2100, and then quantified again using the KAPA Library Quantification kit. Every immunoSEQ 96-well plate was sequenced on a separate single-read 150-cycle Illumina NextSeq 550 flow cell. On the authors' methods: The immunoSEQ output contained only junctional sequences without quality scores, so filtering could not match that applied to full-length reads. To assign V/J genes and CDR3, sequences were annotated against IMGT germline references using PyIR, a Python wrapper for IgBLAST v1.9. Reads were removed for weak V/J assignments (E-value above 1e-6), missing CDR3, stop codons, out-of-frame junctions, or ambiguous translated residues. V3J clonotypes were defined as sequences sharing an identical inferred V gene, J gene, and CDR3 amino acid sequence. The percentage overlap between two repertoires was calculated by dividing the number of shared unique clonotypes by the size of the smaller repertoire. Three approaches were used to assess repertoire richness: RTK rarefaction, the Chao1 estimator, and Recon v2.1 estimates of unobserved clonotypes. For all TCRbeta clonotypes obtained by the gDNA method from four donors, generation probabilities were computed with OLGA. The clones in this table, taken by TCRdb from immuneACCESS, are in-frame only. Not every clone is retained; where verified, under half of the shortfall comes from an unresolved V gene, and the cause of the rest is unknown. Clone size and V and J calls were adopted from that table, with D and trimming inferred from the DNA. The sample table records 640,000 or so clones; approximately 79% of these occur just once. The top ten constitute about 1.8% of the sample.

The donors were healthy, HIV-negative adults with no recently reported acute infections or vaccinations. All donors were Caucasian adults living in Nashville, Tennessee, USA. CD4+ T cells were enriched by magnetic negative selection; naive cells were then positively selected on CD45RA, and the negative fraction formed the memory subset. Blood was collected by leukapheresis, and PBMCs were isolated by Ficoll-Histopaque density gradient centrifugation and then cryopreserved in liquid nitrogen vapor phase. Purity and quantity of every magnetically sorted T cell population were checked by analytical flow cytometry. Genomic DNA was isolated from every sorted fraction and measured by UV absorbance on a Nanodrop 2000c. This sample was taken from a study of shared clonotypes between healthy human individuals (TCRdb year 2020). Study-level background: A couple of women and a few men aged 18 to 49 years were included in the cohort. To estimate repertoire size and how much clonotypes are shared between individuals, the study performed deep sequencing of blood TCR repertoires from a few healthy adults. Per donor, three plates each were used for CD4 naive and CD4 memory, two for CD8 naive, and one for CD8 memory. Leukapheresis yielded between about 0.8 and 9.5 billion PBMCs per donor. Libraries were prepared and TCR repertoires were sequenced by different laboratories using diverse techniques, in order to increase sequencing depth and limit assay-specific biases.

According to the germline V gene, CDR1 reads SNHLY and CDR2 reads FYNNEI. V is cut back by 7 bases and J by 4 bases, with 10 bases in the junction unmatched. The CDR3 spans 14 residues, from the cysteine through the phenylalanine. Left in the record is the CDR3 DNA by itself, 42 bases read in frame from the first base. What the authors observed across the whole study: Sampling was restricted to blood, and TCR repertoires in tissues likely differ from the TCR repertoires found in blood. Based on pairwise subsampling, the degree of clonotype sharing among donors was expected to be affected by sequencing depth. The genetic and exposure-history diversity represented was limited by the small number of donors. Compared with non-shared clonotypes, clonotypes shared by all four sorted-subset donors had higher generation probabilities. When four donors were compared, the shared fraction of clonotypes was around 4.6% for naive CD4, approximately 3.5% for naive CD8, more than 2% for memory CD4, and less than 0.45% for memory CD8. Naive subsets generally had larger estimated clonotype richness than memory subsets. Incomplete sequencing was indicated by rarefaction of sorted-subset datasets, despite the large sequencing depth.

The chain uses TRBV2 and TRBJ2-7; 7 bases in the junction line up with TRBD1. The TCR originated in a woman aged 25 to 39 in good health. Sequencing was carried out using memory CD4+ T cells sorted from blood. The meaning of the sample's cell subset or site label: CD45RA-negative fraction. The CDR3 loop reads CASNEVGGKYEQYF. The DNA reads TGTGCCAGCAATGAGGTAGGGGGCAAGTACGAGCAGTACTTC.